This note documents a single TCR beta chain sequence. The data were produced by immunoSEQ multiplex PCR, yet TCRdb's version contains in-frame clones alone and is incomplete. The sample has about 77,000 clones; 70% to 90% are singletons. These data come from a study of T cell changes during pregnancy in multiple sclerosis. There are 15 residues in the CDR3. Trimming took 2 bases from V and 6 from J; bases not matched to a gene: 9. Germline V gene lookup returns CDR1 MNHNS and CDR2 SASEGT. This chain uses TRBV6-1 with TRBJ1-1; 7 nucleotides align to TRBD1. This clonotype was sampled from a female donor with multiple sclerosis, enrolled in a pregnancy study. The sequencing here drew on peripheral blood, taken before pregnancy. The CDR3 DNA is TGTGCCAGCAGTGAATCCCTGGCAGGGGGATCTGAAGCTTTCTTT. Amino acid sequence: CASSESLAGGSEAFF.